These T cell receptor beta chains were read from a single sample in a study of shared clonotypes between healthy human individuals. Data came from immunoSEQ multiplex PCR; TCRdb stores just in-frame clones and leaves some out. The sample records 2.3 million or so clones, just over 90% being singletons. Material: naive CD4+ T cells from PBMCs. Receptors originate from a man aged 18 to 29 in good health. Some clones in this sample may be carry-over from other donors' samples. Both conserved end residues are part of each CDR3. The order of the fields is J gene, V gene, CDR3 protein.

J gene: TRBJ1-2
V gene: TRBV18
CDR3 protein: CASSPSVGGALNGYTF

J gene: TRBJ2-1
V gene: TRBV28
CDR3 protein: CASSSGGAEGYNEQFF

J gene: TRBJ2-6
V gene: TRBV6-5
CDR3 protein: CASRIDSSGANVLTF

J gene: TRBJ2-7
V gene: TRBV19
CDR3 protein: CASSQDGTGTGDDYEQYF

J gene: TRBJ2-1
V gene: TRBV7-2
CDR3 protein: CASREGRMGEQFF

J gene: TRBJ1-2
V gene: TRBV19
CDR3 protein: CASSRGPGGTYGYTF

J gene: TRBJ2-5
V gene: TRBV7-8
CDR3 protein: CASSLDWASLSQETQYF

J gene: TRBJ1-1
V gene: TRBV4-3
CDR3 protein: CASSQDLFSQGGTEAFF

J gene: TRBJ2-6
V gene: TRBV5-1
CDR3 protein: CASSFGYGGANVLTF

J gene: TRBJ1-2
V gene: TRBV19
CDR3 protein: CASSAHPTGGDFNYGYTF

J gene: TRBJ2-2
V gene: TRBV6-1
CDR3 protein: CASNSGILTGELFF